This is a list of T cell receptor beta chains from one sample in a study of glioma-infiltrating T cells. MiXCR, run by TCRdb on the multiplex PCR reads, gives a single entry per CDR3 protein. Of around 180,000 distinct CDR3 sequences listed, 43% were seen once; the top ten hold over 4%. Source material: glioma tissue, nonneoplastic brain tissue, or PBMCs (not recorded which). The origin of the receptors is a human donor with low-grade glioma or glioblastoma, undergoing nonglioma brain surgery, or in good health (not recorded which). Each CDR3 is given with its conserved first and last residue. The D gene is left open where the match is weak. Some rows have no size entry. The others give once, few or many, or a class for an expanded clone.

d_gene | abundance | len | j_gene | v_gene | CDR3nt | CDR3aa
TRBD1 | NA | 14 | TRBJ2-5 | TRBV5-4 | TGTGCCAGCAGCTTGGCCGGGACAGAAGAGACCCAGTACTTC | CASSLAGTEETQYF
NA | many | 13 | TRBJ2-5 | TRBV27 | TGTGCCAGCAGCTTAAATGGGGGAGAGACCCAGTACTTC | CASSLNGGETQYF
NA | many | 12 | TRBJ1-3 | TRBV28 | TGTGCCAGCAGTCCACTAGGAAACACCATATATTTT | CASSPLGNTIYF
TRBD2 | NA | 14 | TRBJ2-3 | TRBV12-3/TRBV12-4 | TGTGCCAGCACTCCAAGCGGGAGGACAGATACGCAGTATTTT | CASTPSGRTDTQYF
TRBD1 | NA | 14 | TRBJ1-1 | TRBV25-1 | TGTGCCAGCAAGCAAGGGGGCACGGGGAGTGAAGCTTTCTTT | CASKQGGTGSEAFF
NA | many | 12 | TRBJ2-2 | TRBV28 | TGTGCCAGCAGTTTCATCACCGGGGAGCTGTTTTTT | CASSFITGELFF
NA | few | 13 | TRBJ2-7 | TRBV2 | TGTGCCAGCAGAAGGACTGTCTCCTACGAGCAGTACTTC | CASRRTVSYEQYF
NA | NA | 16 | TRBJ1-3 | TRBV27 | TGTGCCAGCAGTTTATCGTTGACTTTGTCTGGAAACATCATATATTTT | CASSLSLTLSGNIIYF
TRBD2 | NA | 15 | TRBJ2-7 | TRBV6-2/TRBV6-3 | TGTGCCAGCAGTTACTTGGGGAGGGACGTAAACGAGCAGTACTTC | CASSYLGRDVNEQYF
NA | NA | 12 | TRBJ2-1 | TRBV6-5 | TGTCTCAGCAGTTTAGGGAACAATGAGCAGTTCTTC | CLSSLGNNEQFF
TRBD1 | NA | 15 | TRBJ1-5 | TRBV18 | TGTGCCAGCTCACCTGACAGGGGGCTCGATAAGCCCCAGCATTTT | CASSPDRGLDKPQHF
NA | NA | 15 | TRBJ2-5 | TRBV20-1 | TGCAGTTCTAGAGATGGTGGGGACACCTTGGAGACCCAGTACTTC | CSSRDGGDTLETQYF
NA | NA | 16 | TRBJ2-7 | TRBV5-1 | TGCACCAGCAGCACCCTCCGGGACGATCTTTCCTACGAGCAGTACTTC | CTSSTLRDDLSYEQYF
TRBD2 | many | 15 | TRBJ2-5 | TRBV10-3 | TGTGCCATCAGTGAGGGGGCGGGAGCCGGTGAGACCCAGTACTTC | CAISEGAGAGETQYF
TRBD2 | many | 15 | TRBJ2-7 | TRBV20-1 | TGCAGTGCTAGAGATTTGGCGGGAGGAAACTACGAGCAGTACTTC | CSARDLAGGNYEQYF
NA | many | 13 | TRBJ2-7 | TRBV25-1 | TGTGCCAGCAGTAACCAGGCTAACCGCGAGCAGTACTTC | CASSNQANREQYF
TRBD1 | once | 14 | TRBJ2-7 | TRBV4-1 | TGCGCCAGCAGCCCGGGACAGGGGGCTGCAGAGCAGTACTTC | CASSPGQGAAEQYF
TRBD2 | NA | 13 | TRBJ2-1 | TRBV5-4 | TGTGCCAGCAGATTGAGTCCAGCGGGAGAGCAGTTCTTC | CASRLSPAGEQFF
NA | few | 15 | TRBJ2-3 | TRBV14 | TGTGCCAGCAGCCAAGCGGTCGGGAGTACAGATACGCAGTATTTT | CASSQAVGSTDTQYF
NA | NA | 11 | TRBJ2-1 | TRBV25-1 | TGTGCCAGTACAAGGGGGAATGAGCAGCTCTTC | CASTRGNEQLF
NA | many | 12 | TRBJ2-3 | TRBV7-2 | TGTGCCAGCAGCTTAGGACTATCAACGCAGTATTTT | CASSLGLSTQYF
TRBD2 | NA | 15 | TRBJ2-5 | TRBV7-8 | TGTGCCAGCAGCTTTGGACTAGCGGCGCAAGAGACCCAATACTTC | CASSFGLAAQETQYF
NA | NA | 11 | TRBJ1-1 | TRBV29-1 | TGCAGCGGGGTATCAGGGTCTGAAGCTTTCTTT | CSGVSGSEAFF
NA | many | 11 | TRBJ2-7 | TRBV7-9 | TGTGCCAGCAGCCCTTCCGCCGAGCAGTACTTC | CASSPSAEQYF
TRBD1 | many | 14 | TRBJ1-5 | TRBV10-3 | TGTGCCATCAGCGGACAGGGAGGAGATCAGCCCCAGCATTTT | CAISGQGGDQPQHF
NA | many | 13 | TRBJ2-7 | TRBV6-1 | TGTGCCAGCAGTGAAGCCAATGGCTACGAGCAGTACTTC | CASSEANGYEQYF
NA | NA | 14 | TRBJ1-2 | TRBV3-1 | TGTGCCAGCAGCTACCGGGACGCCCGTCTCGGCTACACCTTC | CASSYRDARLGYTF
TRBD2 | NA | 15 | TRBJ2-3 | TRBV12-3/TRBV12-4 | TGTGCCAGCAGTTTTGGGCTAGCGGACACAGATACGCAGTATTTT | CASSFGLADTDTQYF
TRBD1 | many | 16 | TRBJ1-3 | TRBV6-1 | TGTGCCAGCAGAAAGAGGACAGGGCTCGATGGAAACACCATATATTTT | CASRKRTGLDGNTIYF
TRBD1 | NA | 15 | TRBJ1-5 | TRBV2 | TGTGCCAGCACCGGAAAGACAGGGCTGGGTCAGCCCCAGCATTTT | CASTGKTGLGQPQHF
NA | many | 13 | TRBJ2-3 | TRBV12-3/TRBV12-4 | TGTGCCAGCATTGGCGGAGGAGCAGATACGCAGTATTTT | CASIGGGADTQYF
NA | NA | 15 | TRBJ2-7 | TRBV6-6 | TGTGCCAGCAGACAGGTGGGGGTCGGGGGATACGAGCAGTACTTC | CASRQVGVGGYEQYF
NA | few | 16 | TRBJ1-1 | TRBV14 | TGTGCCAGCAGCCAAGCAAGAGGCGGGGCGCCCACTGAAGCTTTCTTT | CASSQARGGAPTEAFF
NA | few | 16 | TRBJ2-1 | TRBV7-9 | TGTGCCAGCAGCTTAGAGGGTCTAGTCGCGTCCTATGAGCAGTTCTTC | CASSLEGLVASYEQFF
NA | many | 16 | TRBJ1-1 | TRBV4-1 | TGCGCCAGCAGCCAAGATTCGGGTGTACTGAACACTGAAGCTTTCTTT | CASSQDSGVLNTEAFF
NA | many | 14 | TRBJ2-1 | TRBV7-9 | TGTGCCAGCAGCTTATCTTTTTCCTACAATGAGCAGTTCTTC | CASSLSFSYNEQFF
TRBD2 | NA | 15 | TRBJ2-1 | TRBV19 | TGTGCCAGTAGTATCGCCGGGAGGGGTGAAAATGAGCAGTTCTTC | CASSIAGRGENEQFF
NA | NA | 15 | TRBJ1-1 | TRBV4-1 | TGCGCCAGCAGCCAAGATAAGGGCGCGAACACTGAAGCTTTCTTT | CASSQDKGANTEAFF
NA | many | 11 | TRBJ1-1 | TRBV20-1 | TGCAGTGCTAGAGATCTCCCTGAAGCTTTCTTT | CSARDLPEAFF
TRBD2 | NA | 14 | TRBJ2-5 | TRBV7-2 | TGTGCCAGCAGCCTCAGGCTAGCGGCGGAGACCCAGTACTTC | CASSLRLAAETQYF
TRBD2 | NA | 16 | TRBJ2-3 | TRBV19 | TGTGCCAGTAGCACACCTAGCGGGAGATCCACAGATACGCAGTATTTT | CASSTPSGRSTDTQYF
NA | few | 17 | TRBJ1-1 | TRBV18 | TGTGCCAGCTCACCAAGGGCCGTGACGGACGACAGATCTGAAGCTTTCTTT | CASSPRAVTDDRSEAFF
NA | NA | 15 | TRBJ1-1 | TRBV7-9 | TGTGCCAGCAGCTCCCTACTGCCGGGTGCAACTGAACCTTTCTTT | CASSSLLPGATEPFF
NA | many | 13 | TRBJ1-2 | TRBV10-3 | TGTGCCATCAGTGAGTCGTCATCCTATGGCTACACCTTC | CAISESSSYGYTF
TRBD2 | NA | 15 | TRBJ2-7 | TRBV20-1 | TGCAGTGATGAACAAGGGAATAGCGGGATAGACGAGCAGTACTTC | CSDEQGNSGIDEQYF
TRBD1 | once | 14 | TRBJ2-7 | TRBV25-1 | TGTGCCAGCAGTGAAGTGACAGGGTTCGACGATCAGTACTTC | CASSEVTGFDDQYF
TRBD2 | once | 17 | TRBJ2-5 | TRBV20-1 | TGCAGTGCCAACTCGCAGGTGGGAGGGCCCTTTGAAGAGACCCAGTACTTC | CSANSQVGGPFEETQYF
NA | many | 13 | TRBJ1-6 | TRBV3-1 | TGTGCCAGCAGCCAAGATCGGAATTCACCCCTCCACTTT | CASSQDRNSPLHF
NA | NA | 12 | TRBJ2-3 | TRBV20-1 | TGCAGTGCTAGAACCGCAAAAGATACGCAGTATTTT | CSARTAKDTQYF
NA | NA | 14 | TRBJ2-1 | TRBV20-1 | TGCAGTGCTAGAGAGGGAACAGTCCGTGAGATCCAGTTCTTC | CSAREGTVREIQFF
NA | many | 14 | TRBJ1-1 | TRBV7-9 | TGTGCCAGCAGCTTAGGCAGGATGAACACTGAAGCTTTCTTT | CASSLGRMNTEAFF
NA | NA | 15 | TRBJ1-6 | TRBV11-1 | TGTGACAGCAGCAACGAACAGGAACCGTTCTCACCCCTCCACTTT | CDSSNEQEPFSPLHF
TRBD2 | few | 19 | TRBJ2-3 | TRBV7-6 | TGTGCCAGCAGCCCTTTGGCCGGCTTTCTAGCGGGGGATTCAGATACGCAGTATTTT | CASSPLAGFLAGDSDTQYF
NA | NA | 15 | TRBJ2-1 | TRBV7-2 | TGTGCCAGCAGTCGGGTCCTAGATCCCTACAATGAGCAGTTCTTC | CASSRVLDPYNEQFF